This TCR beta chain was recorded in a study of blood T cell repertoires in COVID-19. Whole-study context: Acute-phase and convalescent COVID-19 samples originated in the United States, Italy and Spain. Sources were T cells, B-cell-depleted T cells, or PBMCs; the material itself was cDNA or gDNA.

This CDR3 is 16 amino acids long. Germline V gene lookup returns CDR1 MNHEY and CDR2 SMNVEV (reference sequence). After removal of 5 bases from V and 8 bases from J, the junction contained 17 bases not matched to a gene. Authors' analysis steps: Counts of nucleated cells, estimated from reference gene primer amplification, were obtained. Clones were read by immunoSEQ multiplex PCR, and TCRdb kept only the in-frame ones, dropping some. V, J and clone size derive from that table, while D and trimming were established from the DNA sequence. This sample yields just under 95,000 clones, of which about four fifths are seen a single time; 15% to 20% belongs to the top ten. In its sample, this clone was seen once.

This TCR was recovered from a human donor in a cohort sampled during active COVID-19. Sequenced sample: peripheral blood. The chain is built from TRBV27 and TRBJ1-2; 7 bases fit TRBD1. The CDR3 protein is CASSPDRAALSRGYTF. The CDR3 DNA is TGTGCCAGCAGTCCCGACAGGGCTGCGTTATCGAGGGGCTACACCTTC.